In this sample, the clone carrying this T cell receptor beta chain is medium-sized. Trimming shortened V by 5 bases and J by 4 bases, and 10 bases separated the two germline ends. Germline lookup yields CDR1 SEHNR and CDR2 FQNEAQ (reference sequence). This CDR3 has 13 residues. The sample comes from a study of Graves' ophthalmopathy and Graves' hyperthyroidism. TCR beta CDR3 amplification used RNA transcripts. HTBI-primed RT-PCR formed the first round, and a multiplex PCR formed the second. TCRdb re-called the multiplex PCR reads with MiXCR, one entry per CDR3 protein. The sample yields approximately 17,000 distinct CDR3 sequences, 46% seen once. Patients were diagnosed from clinical symptoms, serum thyroxine, TRAb, thyroid ultrasound and orbital computed tomography.

This clonotype was sampled from a woman between 40 and 55 years old with stable Graves' hyperthyroidism. V gene TRBV7-9 combines with J gene TRBJ2-3, with unresolved D. Sequencing was carried out using peripheral blood. The CDR3 here is CASSLSGADTQYF. The DNA for the CDR3 is TGTGCCAGCAGCCTCAGTGGGGCAGATACGCAGTATTTT.